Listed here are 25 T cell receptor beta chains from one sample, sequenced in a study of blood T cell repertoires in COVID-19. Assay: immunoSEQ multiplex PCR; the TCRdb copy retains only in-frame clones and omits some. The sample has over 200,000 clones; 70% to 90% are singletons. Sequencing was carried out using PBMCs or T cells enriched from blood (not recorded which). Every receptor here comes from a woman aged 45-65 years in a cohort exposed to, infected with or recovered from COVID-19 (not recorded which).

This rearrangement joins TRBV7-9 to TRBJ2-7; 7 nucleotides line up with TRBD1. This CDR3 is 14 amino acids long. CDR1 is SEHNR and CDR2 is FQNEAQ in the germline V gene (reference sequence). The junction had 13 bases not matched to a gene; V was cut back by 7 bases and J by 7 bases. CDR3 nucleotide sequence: TGTGCCAGCATCGGACAGGCTCACGATGGGGAGCAGTACTTC. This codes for CASIGQAHDGEQYF.

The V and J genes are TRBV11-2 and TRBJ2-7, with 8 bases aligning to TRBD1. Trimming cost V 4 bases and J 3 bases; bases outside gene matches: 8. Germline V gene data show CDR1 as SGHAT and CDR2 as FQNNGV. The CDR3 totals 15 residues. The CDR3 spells CASSSRTGLGYEQYF. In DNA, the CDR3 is TGTGCCAGCAGCTCCCGGACAGGGTTGGGCTACGAGCAGTACTTC.

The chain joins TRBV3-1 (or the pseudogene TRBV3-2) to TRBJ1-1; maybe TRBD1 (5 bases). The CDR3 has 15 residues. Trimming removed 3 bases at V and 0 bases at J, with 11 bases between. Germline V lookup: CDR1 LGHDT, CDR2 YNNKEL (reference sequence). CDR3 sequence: CASSHRQNMNTEAFF. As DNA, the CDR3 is TGTGCCAGCAGCCATAGACAGAACATGAACACTGAAGCTTTCTTT.

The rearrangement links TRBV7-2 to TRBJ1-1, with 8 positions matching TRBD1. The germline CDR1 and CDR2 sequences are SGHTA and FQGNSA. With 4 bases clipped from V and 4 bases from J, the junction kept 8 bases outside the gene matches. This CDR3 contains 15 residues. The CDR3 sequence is CASSSPRGLGTEAFF. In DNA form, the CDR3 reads TGTGCCAGCAGCTCGCCCAGGGGGCTTGGCACTGAAGCTTTCTTT.

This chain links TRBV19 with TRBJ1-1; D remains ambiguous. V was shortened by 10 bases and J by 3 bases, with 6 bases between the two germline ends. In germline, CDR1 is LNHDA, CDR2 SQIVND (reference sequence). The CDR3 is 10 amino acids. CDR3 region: CAIPYTEAFF. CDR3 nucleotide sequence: TGTGCCATTCCGTACACTGAAGCTTTCTTT.

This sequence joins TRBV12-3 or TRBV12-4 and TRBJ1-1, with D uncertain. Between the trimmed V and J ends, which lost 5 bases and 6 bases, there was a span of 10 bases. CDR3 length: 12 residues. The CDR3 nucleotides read TGTGCCAGCAGTGGTGACATGTCTGAAGCTTTCTTT. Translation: CASSGDMSEAFF.

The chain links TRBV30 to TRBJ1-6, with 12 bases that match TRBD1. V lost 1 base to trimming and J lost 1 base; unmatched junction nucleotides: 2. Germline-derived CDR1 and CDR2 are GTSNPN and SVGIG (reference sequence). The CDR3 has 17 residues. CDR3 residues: CAWSAGQGASYNSPLHF. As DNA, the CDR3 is TGTGCCTGGAGTGCGGGACAGGGGGCTTCCTATAATTCACCCCTCCACTTT.

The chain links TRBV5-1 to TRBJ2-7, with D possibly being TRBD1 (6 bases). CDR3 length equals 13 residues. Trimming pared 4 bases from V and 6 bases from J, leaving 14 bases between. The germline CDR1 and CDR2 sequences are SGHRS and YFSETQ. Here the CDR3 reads CASSRGQVGEQYF. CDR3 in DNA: TGCGCCAGCAGCCGGGGACAAGTCGGCGAGCAGTACTTC.

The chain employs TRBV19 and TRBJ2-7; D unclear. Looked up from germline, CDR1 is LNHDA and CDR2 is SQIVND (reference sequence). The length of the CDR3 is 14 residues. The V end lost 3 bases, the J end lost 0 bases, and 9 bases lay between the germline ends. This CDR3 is CASSIGTSSYEQYF. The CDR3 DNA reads TGTGCCAGTAGTATTGGTACTTCCTCCTACGAGCAGTACTTC.

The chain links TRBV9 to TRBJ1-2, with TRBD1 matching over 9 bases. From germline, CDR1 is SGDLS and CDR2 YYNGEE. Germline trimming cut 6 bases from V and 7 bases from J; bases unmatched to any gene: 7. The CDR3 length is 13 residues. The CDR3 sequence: CASTTGGNAGYTF. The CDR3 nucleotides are TGTGCCAGCACGACAGGGGGTAATGCTGGCTACACCTTC.

CDR3 region: CASSARGSGANVLTF. The CDR3 DNA reads TGTGCCAGCAGCGCCAGGGGCTCTGGGGCCAACGTCCTGACTTTC. V and J are TRBV9 and TRBJ2-6, with a tentative D call TRBD1 (6 bases). The CDR3 is 15 amino acids. The germline gives CDR1 SGDLS, CDR2 YYNGEE. V lost 3 bases and J lost 0, with 7 bases in between. The whole variable domain, filled in from reference TRBV9 and TRBJ2-6, reads DSGVTQTPKHLITATGQRVTLRCSPRSGDLSVYWYQQSLDQGLQFLIQYYNGEERAKGNILERFSAQQFPDLHSELNLSSLELGDSALYFCASSARGSGANVLTFGAGSRLTVL.

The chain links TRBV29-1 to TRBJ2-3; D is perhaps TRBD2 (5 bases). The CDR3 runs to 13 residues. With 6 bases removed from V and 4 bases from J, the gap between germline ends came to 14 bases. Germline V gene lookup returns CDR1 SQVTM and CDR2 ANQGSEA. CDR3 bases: TGCAGCGTAGGTTCGGGGTGGGCAGATACGCAGTATTTT. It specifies CSVGSGWADTQYF.

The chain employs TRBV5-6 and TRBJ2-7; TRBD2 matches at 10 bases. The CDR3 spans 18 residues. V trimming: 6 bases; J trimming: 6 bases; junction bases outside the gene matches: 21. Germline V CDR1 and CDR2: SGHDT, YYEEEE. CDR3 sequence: CASNPGLGLAGVRFEQYF. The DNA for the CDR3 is TGTGCCAGCAACCCCGGGCTGGGTCTAGCGGGGGTTCGGTTCGAGCAGTACTTC.

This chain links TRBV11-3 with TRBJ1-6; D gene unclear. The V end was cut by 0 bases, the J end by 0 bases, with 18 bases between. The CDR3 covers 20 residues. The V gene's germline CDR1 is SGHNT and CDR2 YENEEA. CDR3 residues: CASSLESGRAGLSYNSPLHF. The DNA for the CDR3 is TGTGCCAGCAGCTTAGAAAGTGGGCGCGCTGGCCTCTCCTATAATTCACCCCTCCACTTT. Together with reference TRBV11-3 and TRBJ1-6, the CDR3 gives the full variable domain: EAGVVQSPRYKIIEKKQPVAFWCNPISGHNTLYWYLQNLGQGPELLIRYENEEAVDDSQLPKDRFSAERLKGVDSTLKIQPAELGDSAVYLCASSLESGRAGLSYNSPLHFGNGTRLTVT.

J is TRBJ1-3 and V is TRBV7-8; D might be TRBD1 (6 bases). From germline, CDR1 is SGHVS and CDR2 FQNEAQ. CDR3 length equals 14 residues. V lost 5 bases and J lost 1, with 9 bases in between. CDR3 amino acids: CASSRGQSGNTIYF. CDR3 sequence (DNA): TGTGCCAGCAGCCGCGGACAGTCTGGAAACACCATATATTTT.

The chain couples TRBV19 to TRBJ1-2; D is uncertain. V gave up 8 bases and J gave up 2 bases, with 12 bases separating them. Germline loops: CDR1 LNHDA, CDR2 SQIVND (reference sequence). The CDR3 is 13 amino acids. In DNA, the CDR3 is TGTGCCAGTGGGAGTACGAGAAACTATGGCTACACCTTC. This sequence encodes CASGSTRNYGYTF.

The CDR3 protein is CASSLSRVSNTGELFF. The DNA for the CDR3 is TGTGCCAGCAGTTTATCGCGCGTTTCGAACACCGGGGAGCTGTTTTTT. The rearrangement joins TRBV27 to TRBJ2-2, with D hard to call. This CDR3 has 16 residues. Germline-derived CDR1 and CDR2 are MNHEY and SMNVEV (reference sequence). V lost 0 bases and J 0 bases, leaving 8 bases between the germline ends.

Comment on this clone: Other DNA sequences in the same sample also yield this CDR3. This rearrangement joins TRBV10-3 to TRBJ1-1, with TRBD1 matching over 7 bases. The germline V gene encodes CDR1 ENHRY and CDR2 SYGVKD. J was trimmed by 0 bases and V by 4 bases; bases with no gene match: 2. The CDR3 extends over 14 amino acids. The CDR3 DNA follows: TGTGCCATCAGTGGGGGACAGATGAACACTGAAGCTTTCTTT. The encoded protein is CAISGGQMNTEAFF.

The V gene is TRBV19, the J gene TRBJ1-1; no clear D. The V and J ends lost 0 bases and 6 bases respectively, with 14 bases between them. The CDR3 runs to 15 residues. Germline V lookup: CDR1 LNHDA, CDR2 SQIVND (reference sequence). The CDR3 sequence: CASSIDGAQRAEAFF. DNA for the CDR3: TGTGCCAGTAGTATAGACGGAGCCCAGCGGGCTGAAGCTTTCTTT.

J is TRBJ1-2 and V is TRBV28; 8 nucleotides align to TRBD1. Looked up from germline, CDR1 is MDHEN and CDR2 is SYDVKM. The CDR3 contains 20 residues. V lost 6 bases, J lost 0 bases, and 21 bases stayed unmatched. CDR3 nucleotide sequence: TGTGCCAGCAGCCTAACAGTTTATCGTGACAGGGGCATTACTAACTATGGCTACACCTTC. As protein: CASSLTVYRDRGITNYGYTF.

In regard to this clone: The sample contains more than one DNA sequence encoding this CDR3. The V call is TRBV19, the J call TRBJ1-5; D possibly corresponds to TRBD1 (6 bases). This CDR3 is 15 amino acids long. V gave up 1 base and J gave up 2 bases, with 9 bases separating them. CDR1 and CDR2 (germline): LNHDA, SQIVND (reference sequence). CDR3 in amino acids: CASSIGSGGNQPQHF. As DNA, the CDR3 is TGTGCCAGTAGTATAGGATCAGGGGGCAATCAGCCCCAGCATTTT.

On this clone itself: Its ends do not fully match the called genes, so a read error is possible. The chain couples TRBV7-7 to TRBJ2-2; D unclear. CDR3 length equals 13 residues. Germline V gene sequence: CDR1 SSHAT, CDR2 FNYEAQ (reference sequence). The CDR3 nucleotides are TGTGCTAGCAGCTTACGAGAATCCGGGGAGCTGTTTTTT. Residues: CASSLRESGELFF.

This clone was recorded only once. CDR3 loop: CASRPGHQNSPLHF. Written as DNA, the CDR3 is TGTGCCAGCAGGCCAGGACACCAGAATTCACCCCTCCACTTT. This chain joins TRBV6-5 and TRBJ1-6, with D maybe TRBD1 (5 bases). The germline V and J ends were trimmed by 6 bases and 7 bases, with 13 bases remaining between them. Per germline, CDR1 MNHEY and CDR2 SVGAGI. The CDR3 consists of 14 residues.

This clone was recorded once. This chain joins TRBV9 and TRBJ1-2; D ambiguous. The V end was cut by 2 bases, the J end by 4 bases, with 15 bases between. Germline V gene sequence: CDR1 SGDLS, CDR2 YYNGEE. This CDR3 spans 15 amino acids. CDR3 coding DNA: TGTGCCAGCAGCGTTTCTATCGGGTCCAGCTATGGCTACACCTTC. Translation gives CASSVSIGSSYGYTF.

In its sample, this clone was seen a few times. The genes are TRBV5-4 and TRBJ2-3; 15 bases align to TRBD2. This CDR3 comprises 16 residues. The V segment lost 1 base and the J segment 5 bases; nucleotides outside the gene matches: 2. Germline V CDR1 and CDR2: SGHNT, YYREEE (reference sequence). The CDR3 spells CASSLRTSGGVDTQYF. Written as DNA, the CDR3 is TGTGCCAGCAGCTTGAGGACTAGCGGGGGGGTAGATACGCAGTATTTT.